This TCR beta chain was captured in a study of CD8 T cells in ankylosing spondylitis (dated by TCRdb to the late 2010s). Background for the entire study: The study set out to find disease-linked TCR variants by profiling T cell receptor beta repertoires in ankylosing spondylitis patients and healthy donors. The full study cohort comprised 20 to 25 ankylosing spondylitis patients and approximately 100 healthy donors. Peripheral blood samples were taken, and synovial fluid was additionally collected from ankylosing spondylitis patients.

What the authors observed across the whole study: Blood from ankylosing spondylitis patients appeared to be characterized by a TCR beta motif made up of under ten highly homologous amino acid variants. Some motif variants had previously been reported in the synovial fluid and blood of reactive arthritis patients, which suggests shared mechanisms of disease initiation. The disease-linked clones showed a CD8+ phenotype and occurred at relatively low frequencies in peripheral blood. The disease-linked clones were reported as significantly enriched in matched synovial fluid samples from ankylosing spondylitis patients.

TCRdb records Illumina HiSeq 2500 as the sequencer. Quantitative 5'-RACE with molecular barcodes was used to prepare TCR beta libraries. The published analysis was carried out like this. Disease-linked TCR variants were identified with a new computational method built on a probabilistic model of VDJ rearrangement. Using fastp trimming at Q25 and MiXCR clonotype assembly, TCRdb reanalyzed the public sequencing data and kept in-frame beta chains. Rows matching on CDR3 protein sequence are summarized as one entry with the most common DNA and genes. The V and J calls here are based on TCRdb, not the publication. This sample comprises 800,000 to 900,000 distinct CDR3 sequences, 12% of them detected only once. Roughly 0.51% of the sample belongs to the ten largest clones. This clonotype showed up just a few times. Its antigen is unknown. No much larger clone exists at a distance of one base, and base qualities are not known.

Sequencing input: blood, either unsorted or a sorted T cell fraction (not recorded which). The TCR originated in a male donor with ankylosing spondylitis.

The CDR3 has the sequence CSATTPGTGDYGYTF. The base sequence is TGCAGTGCTACGACTCCCGGGACAGGGGACTATGGCTACACCTTC. Recombination connected TRBV20-1 to TRBJ1-2; 10 nucleotides in the junction match TRBD1. Germline trimming amounts to 4 bases on V and 3 bases on J, with 8 as the count of junction bases outside the gene matches. Measured from the cysteine to the phenylalanine, the CDR3 is 15 residues long. Only the CDR3 DNA is retained, 45 bases long and in frame from the first base. Taken from the germline V gene (reference sequence), the CDR1 and CDR2 loops are DFQATT and SNEGSKA.